This is a list of T cell receptor beta chains from one sample in a study of breast tumors, draining lymph nodes, adjacent tissues. TCRdb reanalysed the multiplex PCR reads using MiXCR and keeps one entry per CDR3 protein. The repertoire holds roughly 21,000 distinct CDR3 sequences, roughly 50% seen once, with under 8.5% in the top ten. Material for sequencing was breast tumor tissue. The receptors here all came from a female donor with breast cancer. Some clones in this sample may be carry-over from other donors' samples. Each CDR3 is given with its conserved first and last residue. D genes are given only for firm matches. Not every row has a clone size; where given, it reads once, few, many or a size class.

j_gene | d_gene | abundance | v_gene | CDR3nt | CDR3aa
TRBJ1-1 | - | - | TRBV6-1 | TGTGCCAGCAGGGACAGAGAGTTCATGAACACTGAAGCTTTCTTT | CASRDREFMNTEAFF
TRBJ2-2 | TRBD2 | many | TRBV28 | TGTGCCAGCAGACCCAGTGCGTCCCAACTAGCGGGAGTGAACGGGGAGCTGTTTTTT | CASRPSASQLAGVNGELFF
TRBJ2-7 | TRBD1 | - | TRBV2 | TGTGCCAGCAAGGGGACAGGGTACGACGAGCAGTACTTC | CASKGTGYDEQYF
TRBJ1-5 | - | - | TRBV25-1 | TGTGCCAGCAGTGAAGCAGGGGCAAATCAGCCCCAGCATTTT | CASSEAGANQPQHF
TRBJ2-3 | TRBD2 | - | TRBV4-3 | TGCGCCAGCAGCCAAGATCGGGGACTAGCGGGAGGGGCCACAGATACGCAGTATTTT | CASSQDRGLAGGATDTQYF
TRBJ2-3 | TRBD2 | - | TRBV20-1 | TGCAGTGCTAGACCACTAGCGGGCACAGCTACGCAGTATTTT | CSARPLAGTATQYF
TRBJ2-1 | - | - | TRBV2 | TGTGCCAGCAGTGACCCGATACTAAATGAGCAGTTCTTC | CASSDPILNEQFF
TRBJ2-3 | TRBD2 | - | TRBV7-3 | TGTGCCAGCAGCTTAAGGGGGTGGCTAGCGGGAGCAAGAGATACGCAGTATTTT | CASSLRGWLAGARDTQYF
TRBJ2-5 | TRBD1 | medium-sized | TRBV11-2 | TGTGCCAGCAGCTTAGGGGACAGGGATTTAGAGACCCAGTACTTC | CASSLGDRDLETQYF
TRBJ1-6 | - | medium-sized | TRBV7-2 | TGTGCCAGCAGCGCCTTAGTATATTCACCCCTCCACTTT | CASSALVYSPLHF
TRBJ2-3 | TRBD2 | - | TRBV27 | TGTGCCAGCAGTTCGACTAGCGGGAGATTCAGTTCAGATACGCAGTATTTT | CASSSTSGRFSSDTQYF
TRBJ2-5 | TRBD2 | many | TRBV6-6 | TGTGCCAGCAGTCCAACTAGCGTCCCGCAAGAGACCCAGTACTTC | CASSPTSVPQETQYF
TRBJ2-7 | - | medium-sized | TRBV29-1 | TGCAGCGTCTCCAGGGGGAGGTACGAGCAGTACTTC | CSVSRGRYEQYF
TRBJ2-7 | TRBD1 | - | TRBV6-5 | TGTGCCAGCAGTGACCGCAGGGGGCCCAGCTACGAGCAGTACTTC | CASSDRRGPSYEQYF
TRBJ2-5 | - | many | TRBV20-1 | TGCAGTGCTAGAACTAGAGGAGGGTCGAAGACCCAGTACTTC | CSARTRGGSKTQYF
TRBJ2-2 | TRBD2 | many | TRBV14 | TGTGCCAGCAGCCAAGAAAAGCGGGAGCGGGTAGGTAGACACACCGGGGAGCTGTTTTTT | CASSQEKRERVGRHTGELFF
TRBJ2-3 | TRBD2 | many | TRBV19 | TGTGCCAGTAATGGCGGGAGGTTAGCAGATACGCAGTATTTT | CASNGGRLADTQYF
TRBJ1-2 | - | - | TRBV10-2 | TGCGCCAGCAGTGGCGCGGAGACAGAAGTTAACTATGGCTACACCTTC | CASSGAETEVNYGYTF
TRBJ2-3 | - | medium-sized | TRBV5-1 | TGCGCCAGCAGCTTGTTAGGGGACACTAGCACAGATACGCAGTATTTT | CASSLLGDTSTDTQYF
TRBJ2-3 | - | - | TRBV24-1 | TGTGCCACCACTAGGGGGGGGACGCAGTATTTT | CATTRGGTQYF
TRBJ2-7 | TRBD2 | many | TRBV5-8 | TGTGCCAGCAGCTTGAAGGCTAGCGGAGGACTCTACGAGCAGTACTTC | CASSLKASGGLYEQYF
TRBJ1-2 | - | - | TRBV7-9 | TGTGCCAGCAGCCGACTGCCAGGAAACTATGGCTGCACCTTC | CASSRLPGNYGCTF
TRBJ2-7 | TRBD2 | - | TRBV19 | TGTGCCAGTAGTTTCCAATTTAGCGGGCCGGCCTACGGGCAGTACTTC | CASSFQFSGPAYGQYF
TRBJ2-1 | - | medium-sized | TRBV15 | TGTGCCACCAGCAGACGACAAGGCGCCTACAATGAGCAGTTCTTC | CATSRRQGAYNEQFF
TRBJ2-5 | TRBD2 | many | TRBV20-1 | TGCAATGCTAGTGTAAGCGGGAGCGAATCGGAGACCCAGTACTTC | CNASVSGSESETQYF
TRBJ1-6 | TRBD1 | once | TRBV5-6 | TGTGCCAGCAGCTTGGGACAGGGAGTTTCACCCCTCCACTTT | CASSLGQGVSPLHF
TRBJ2-1 | - | many | TRBV7-3 | TGTGCCAGCAGCACGGGACTCCTGAGCAATGAGCAGTTCTTC | CASSTGLLSNEQFF
TRBJ2-1 | TRBD2 | - | TRBV15 | TGTGCCACCAGCGGACTACTAGCGGGGGGTGGTGAGCAGTTCTTC | CATSGLLAGGGEQFF
TRBJ2-7 | TRBD1 | - | TRBV7-9 | TGTGCCAGCAGCTTAGGGGACAGGCCCTACGAGCAGTACTTC | CASSLGDRPYEQYF
TRBJ2-1 | TRBD2 | few | TRBV19 | TGTGCCAGTAGACCAACCGGACTAGCCTCCTACAATGAGCAGTTCTTC | CASRPTGLASYNEQFF
TRBJ2-1 | - | many | TRBV29-1 | TGCAGCGCCCGAGGGCAGTTTTCCTACAATGAGCAGTTCTTC | CSARGQFSYNEQFF
TRBJ1-3 | - | - | TRBV20-1 | TGCAGTGCTAGACCGGCGGGGGGAAACACCATATATTTT | CSARPAGGNTIYF